This entry features one T cell receptor (beta chain) sequence. The sample is drawn from a study of shared clonotypes between healthy human individuals. Study as a whole: Three plates were used per donor for CD4 naive, three for CD4 memory, two for CD8 naive and one for CD8 memory.

This CDR3 is built from 14 residues. Germline V lookup: CDR1 SGDLS, CDR2 YYNGEE. V was pared by 2 bases and J by 6 bases, with 5 bases of the junction left unmatched. Generated by immunoSEQ multiplex PCR, the TCRdb table keeps only in-frame clones and is missing some. Of 500,000 or so clones in the sample, about 96% were seen once. The TCR originated in a woman aged 25 to 39 in good health. This chain joins TRBV9 and TRBJ2-7; 10 bases match TRBD2. Sequencing was performed on naive CD4+ T cells sorted from blood. Stated subset: CD45RA+ positively selected. Written as DNA, the CDR3 is TGTGCCAGCAGCGTTGGAGTAGCGGGAGGCGAGCAGTACTTC. Translating it yields CASSVGVAGGEQYF.